The next 2 T cell receptor beta chains were all read from a single sample in a study of blood T cells in healthy people across ages. A J-beta primer mix and a sample-barcoded 5' primer were used in a second PCR of about 7 to 12 cycles. TCRdb passed the 5' RACE reads through MiXCR, listing each CDR3 protein once. This table holds about 1.4 million distinct CDR3 sequences, 45% to 70% found once. The sample consisted of blood. The receptors derive from a young man in good health.

The CDR3 DNA is TGTGCCAGCAGCTTAGATCTGGGAGAATTAGGCACTGAAGCTTTCTTT. The encoded protein is CASSLDLGELGTEAFF. The J gene is TRBJ1-1, the V gene TRBV7-9; D uncertain. The CDR3 totals 16 residues. Trimming took off 1 base at V and 4 bases at J, with 16 bases between the two ends. Germline V CDR1 and CDR2: SEHNR, FQNEAQ (reference sequence).

This clonotype was picked up a small number of times. The rearrangement joins TRBV4-1 to TRBJ2-5, with TRBD2 identical over 7 bases. Germline trimming cut 0 bases from V and 11 bases from J; bases unmatched to any gene: 9. Germline CDR1 and CDR2: MGHRA and YSYEKL. The CDR3 runs to 14 residues. CDR3 protein: CASSQELAHRKQYF. Written as DNA, the CDR3 is TGCGCCAGCAGCCAAGAACTAGCGCATAGGAAGCAGTACTTC.